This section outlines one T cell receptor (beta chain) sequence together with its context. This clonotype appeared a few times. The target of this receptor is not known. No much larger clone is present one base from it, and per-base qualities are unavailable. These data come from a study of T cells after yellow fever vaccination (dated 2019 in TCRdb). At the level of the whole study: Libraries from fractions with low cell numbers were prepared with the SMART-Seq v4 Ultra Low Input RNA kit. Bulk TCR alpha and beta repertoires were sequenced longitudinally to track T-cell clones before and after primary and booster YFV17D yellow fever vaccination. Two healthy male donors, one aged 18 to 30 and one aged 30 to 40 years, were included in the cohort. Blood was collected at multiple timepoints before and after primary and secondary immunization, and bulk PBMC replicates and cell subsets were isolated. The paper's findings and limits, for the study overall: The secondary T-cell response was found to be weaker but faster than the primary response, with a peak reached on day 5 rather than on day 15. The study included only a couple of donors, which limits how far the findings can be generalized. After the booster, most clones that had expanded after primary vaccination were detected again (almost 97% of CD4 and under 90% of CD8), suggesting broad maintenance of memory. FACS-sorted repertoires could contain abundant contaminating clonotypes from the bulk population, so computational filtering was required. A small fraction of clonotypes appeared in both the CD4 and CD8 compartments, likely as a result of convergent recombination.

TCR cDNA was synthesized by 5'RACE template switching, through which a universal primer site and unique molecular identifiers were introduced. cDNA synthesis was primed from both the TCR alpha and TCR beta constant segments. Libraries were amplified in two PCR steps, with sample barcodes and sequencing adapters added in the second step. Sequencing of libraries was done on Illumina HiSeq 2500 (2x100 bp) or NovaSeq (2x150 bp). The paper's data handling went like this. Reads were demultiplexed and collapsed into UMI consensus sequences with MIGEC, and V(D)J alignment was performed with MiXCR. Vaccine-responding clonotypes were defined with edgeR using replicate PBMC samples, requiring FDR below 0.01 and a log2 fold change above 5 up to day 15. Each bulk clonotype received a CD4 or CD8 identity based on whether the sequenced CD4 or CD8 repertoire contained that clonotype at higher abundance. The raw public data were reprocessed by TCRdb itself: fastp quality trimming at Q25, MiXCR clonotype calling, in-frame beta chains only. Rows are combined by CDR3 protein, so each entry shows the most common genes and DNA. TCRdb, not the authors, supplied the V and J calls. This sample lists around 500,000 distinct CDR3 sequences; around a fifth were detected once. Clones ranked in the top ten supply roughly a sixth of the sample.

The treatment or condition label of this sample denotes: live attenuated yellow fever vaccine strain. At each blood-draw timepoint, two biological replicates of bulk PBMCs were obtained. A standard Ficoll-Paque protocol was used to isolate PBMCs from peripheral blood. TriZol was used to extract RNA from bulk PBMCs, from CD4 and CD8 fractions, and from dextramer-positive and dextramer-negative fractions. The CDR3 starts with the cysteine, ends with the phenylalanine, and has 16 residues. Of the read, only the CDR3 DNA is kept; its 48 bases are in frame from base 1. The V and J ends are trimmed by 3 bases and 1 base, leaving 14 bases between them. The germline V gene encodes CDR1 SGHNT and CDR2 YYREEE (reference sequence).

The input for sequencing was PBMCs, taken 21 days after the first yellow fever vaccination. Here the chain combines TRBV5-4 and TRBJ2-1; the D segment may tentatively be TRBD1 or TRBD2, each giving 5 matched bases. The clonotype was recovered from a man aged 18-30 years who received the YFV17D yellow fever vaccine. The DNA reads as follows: TGTGCCAGCAGCTCGAGGGACGGTGGATCCTACAATGAGCAGTTCTTC. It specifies CASSSRDGGSYNEQFF.